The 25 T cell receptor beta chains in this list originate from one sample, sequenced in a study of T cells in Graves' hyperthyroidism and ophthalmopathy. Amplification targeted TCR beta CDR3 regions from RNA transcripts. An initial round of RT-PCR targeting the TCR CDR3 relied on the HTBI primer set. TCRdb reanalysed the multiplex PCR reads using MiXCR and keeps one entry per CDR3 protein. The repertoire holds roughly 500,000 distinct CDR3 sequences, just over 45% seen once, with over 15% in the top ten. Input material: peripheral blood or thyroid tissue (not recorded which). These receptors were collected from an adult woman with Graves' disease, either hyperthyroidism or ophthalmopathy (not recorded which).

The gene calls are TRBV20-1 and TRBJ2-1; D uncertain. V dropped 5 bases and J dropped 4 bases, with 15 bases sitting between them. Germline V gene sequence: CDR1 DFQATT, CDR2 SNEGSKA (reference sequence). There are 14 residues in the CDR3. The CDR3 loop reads CSAPQRADYNEQFF. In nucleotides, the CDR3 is TGCAGTGCTCCCCAGCGAGCCGATTACAATGAGCAGTTCTTC.

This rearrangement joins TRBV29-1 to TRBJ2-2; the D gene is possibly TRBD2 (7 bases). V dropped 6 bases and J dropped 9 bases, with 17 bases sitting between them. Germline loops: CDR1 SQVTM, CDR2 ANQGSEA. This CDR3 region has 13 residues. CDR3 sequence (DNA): TGCAGCGTGGCTGAGGGGGGGGCGAGGGAGCTGTTTTTT. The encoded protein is CSVAEGGARELFF.

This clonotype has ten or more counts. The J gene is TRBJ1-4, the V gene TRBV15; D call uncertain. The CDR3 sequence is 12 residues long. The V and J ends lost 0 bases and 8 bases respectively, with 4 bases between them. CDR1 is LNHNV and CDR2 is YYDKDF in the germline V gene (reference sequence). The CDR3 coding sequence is TGTGCCACCAGCAGAGATTCCGAAAAACTGTTTTTT. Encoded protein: CATSRDSEKLFF.

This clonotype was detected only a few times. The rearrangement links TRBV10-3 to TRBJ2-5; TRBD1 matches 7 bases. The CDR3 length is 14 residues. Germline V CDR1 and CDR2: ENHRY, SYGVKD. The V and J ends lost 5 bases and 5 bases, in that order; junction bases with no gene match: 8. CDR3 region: CAISQGQMMETQYF. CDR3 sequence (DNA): TGTGCCATCAGTCAGGGACAGATGATGGAGACCCAGTACTTC.

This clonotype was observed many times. Here the CDR3 reads CATSDYKGDEQYF. CDR3 in DNA: TGTGCCACCAGTGATTATAAAGGGGACGAGCAGTACTTC. The chain links TRBV24-1 to TRBJ2-7, with a possible D match to TRBD1 (5 bases). The V end lost 2 bases, the J end lost 5 bases, and 9 bases lay between the germline ends. Germline V gene data show CDR1 as KGHDR and CDR2 as SFDVKD. The CDR3 extends over 13 amino acids.

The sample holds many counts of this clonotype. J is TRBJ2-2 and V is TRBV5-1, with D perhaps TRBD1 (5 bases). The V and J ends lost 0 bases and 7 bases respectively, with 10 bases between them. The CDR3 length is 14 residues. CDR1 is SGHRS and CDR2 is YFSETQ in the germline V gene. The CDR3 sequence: CASSLDAGNGELFF. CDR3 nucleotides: TGCGCCAGCAGCTTGGACGCAGGGAACGGGGAGCTGTTTTTT.

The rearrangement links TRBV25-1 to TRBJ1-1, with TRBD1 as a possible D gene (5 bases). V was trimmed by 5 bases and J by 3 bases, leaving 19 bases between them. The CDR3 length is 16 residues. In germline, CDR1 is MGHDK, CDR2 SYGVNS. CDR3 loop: CASSYEGAHEDTEAFF. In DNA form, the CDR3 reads TGTGCCAGCAGTTACGAAGGGGCTCACGAGGACACTGAAGCTTTCTTT.

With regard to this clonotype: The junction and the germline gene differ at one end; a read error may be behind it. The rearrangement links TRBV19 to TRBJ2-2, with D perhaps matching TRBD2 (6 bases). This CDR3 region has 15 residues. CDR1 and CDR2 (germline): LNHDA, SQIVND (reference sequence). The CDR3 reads CASSSLRGVTRELFF. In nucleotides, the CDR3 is TGTGCCAGTAGTAGCCTGCGGGGAGTCACCAGGGAGCTGTTTTTT.

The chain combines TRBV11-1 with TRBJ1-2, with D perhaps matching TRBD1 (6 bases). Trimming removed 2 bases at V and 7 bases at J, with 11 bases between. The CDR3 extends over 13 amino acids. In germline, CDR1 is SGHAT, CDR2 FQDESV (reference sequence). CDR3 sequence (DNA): TGTGCCAGCAGCTTAAAGGGACATAGTGGCTACACCTTC. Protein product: CASSLKGHSGYTF.

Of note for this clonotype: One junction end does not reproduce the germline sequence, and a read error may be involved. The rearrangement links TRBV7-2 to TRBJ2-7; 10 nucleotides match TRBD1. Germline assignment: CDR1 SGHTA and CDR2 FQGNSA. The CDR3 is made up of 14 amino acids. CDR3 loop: CAGSQGQGRNEQYF. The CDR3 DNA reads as TGTGCCGGCAGTCAGGGACAGGGGCGCAACGAGCAGTACTTC. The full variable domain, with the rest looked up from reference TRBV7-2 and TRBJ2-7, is GAGVSQSPSNKVTEKGKDVELRCDPISGHTALYWYRQSLGQGLEFLIYFQGNSAPDKSGLPSDRFSAERTGGSVSTLTIQRTQQEDSAVYLCAGSQGQGRNEQYFGPGTRLTVT.

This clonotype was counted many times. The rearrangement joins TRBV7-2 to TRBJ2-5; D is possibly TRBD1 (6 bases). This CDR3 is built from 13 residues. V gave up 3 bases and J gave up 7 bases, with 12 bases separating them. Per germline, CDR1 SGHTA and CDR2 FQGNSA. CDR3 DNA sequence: TGTGCCAGCAGCTTCGGCCTAGGGGGGACCCAGTACTTC. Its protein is CASSFGLGGTQYF.

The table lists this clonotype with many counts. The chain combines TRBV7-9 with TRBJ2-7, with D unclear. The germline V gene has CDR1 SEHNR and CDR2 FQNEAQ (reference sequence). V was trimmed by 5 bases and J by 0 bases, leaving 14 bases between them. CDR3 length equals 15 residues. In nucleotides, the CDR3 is TGTGCCAGCAGCGGCGGTGCTTATAGCTCCTACGAGCAGTACTTC. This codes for CASSGGAYSSYEQYF. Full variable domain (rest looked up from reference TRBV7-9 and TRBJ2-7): DTGVSQNPRHKITKRGQNVTFRCDPISEHNRLYWYRQTLGQGPEFLTYFQNEAQLEKSRLLSDRFSAERPKGSFSTLEIQRTEQGDSAMYLCASSGGAYSSYEQYFGPGTRLTVT.

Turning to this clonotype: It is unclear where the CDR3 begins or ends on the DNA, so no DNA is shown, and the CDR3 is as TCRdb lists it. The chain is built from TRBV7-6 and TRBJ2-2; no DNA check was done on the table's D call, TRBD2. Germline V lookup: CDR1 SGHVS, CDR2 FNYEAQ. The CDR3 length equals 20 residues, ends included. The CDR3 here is CASSFYICSAIGENTGELFF.

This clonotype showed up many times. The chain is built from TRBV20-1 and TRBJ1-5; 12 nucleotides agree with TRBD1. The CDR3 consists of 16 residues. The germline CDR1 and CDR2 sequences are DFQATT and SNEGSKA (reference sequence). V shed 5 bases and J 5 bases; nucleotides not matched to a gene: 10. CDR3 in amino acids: CSAYTGTGGYDQPQHF. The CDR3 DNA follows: TGCAGTGCTTATACCGGGACAGGGGGCTACGATCAGCCCCAGCATTTT.

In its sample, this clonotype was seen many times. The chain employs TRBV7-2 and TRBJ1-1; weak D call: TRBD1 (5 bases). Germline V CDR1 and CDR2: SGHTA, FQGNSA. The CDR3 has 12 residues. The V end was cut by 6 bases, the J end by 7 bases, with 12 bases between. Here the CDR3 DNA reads TGTGCCAGCAGTTACGATGACAGTGAAGCTTTCTTT. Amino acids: CASSYDDSEAFF.

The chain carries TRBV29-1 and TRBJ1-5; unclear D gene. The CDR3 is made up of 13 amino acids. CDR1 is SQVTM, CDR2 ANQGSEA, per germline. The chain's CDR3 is CSPSGRQNQPQHF. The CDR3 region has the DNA TGCAGTCCTAGCGGGCGCCAAAATCAGCCCCAGCATTTT.

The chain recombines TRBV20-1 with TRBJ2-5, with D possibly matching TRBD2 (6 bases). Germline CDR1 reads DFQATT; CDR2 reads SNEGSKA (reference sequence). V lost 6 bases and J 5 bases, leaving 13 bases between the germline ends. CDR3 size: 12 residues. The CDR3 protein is CSARLEGETQYF. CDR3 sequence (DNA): TGCAGTGCCCGACTAGAGGGGGAGACCCAGTACTTC.

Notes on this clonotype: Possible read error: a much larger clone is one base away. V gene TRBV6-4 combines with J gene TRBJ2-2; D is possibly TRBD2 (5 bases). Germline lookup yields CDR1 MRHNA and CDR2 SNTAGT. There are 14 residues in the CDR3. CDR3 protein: CASSESENTGVLFF. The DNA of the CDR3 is TGTGCCAGCAGTGAGTCTGAGAACACCGGGGTGCTGTTTTTT.

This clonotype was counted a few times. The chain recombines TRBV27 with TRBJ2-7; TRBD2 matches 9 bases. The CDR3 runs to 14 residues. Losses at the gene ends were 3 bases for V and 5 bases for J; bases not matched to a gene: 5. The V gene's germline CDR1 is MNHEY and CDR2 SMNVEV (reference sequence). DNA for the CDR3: TGTGCCAGCAGTTTCGCGGGAGGGTCCAACGAGCAGTACTTC. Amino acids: CASSFAGGSNEQYF.

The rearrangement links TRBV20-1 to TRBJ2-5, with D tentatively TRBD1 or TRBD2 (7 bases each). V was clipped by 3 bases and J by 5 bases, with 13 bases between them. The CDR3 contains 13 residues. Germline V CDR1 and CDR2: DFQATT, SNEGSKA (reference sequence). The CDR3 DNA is TGCAGTGCTAGCCCCAGGGGGGGGGAGACCCAGTACTTC. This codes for CSASPRGGETQYF.

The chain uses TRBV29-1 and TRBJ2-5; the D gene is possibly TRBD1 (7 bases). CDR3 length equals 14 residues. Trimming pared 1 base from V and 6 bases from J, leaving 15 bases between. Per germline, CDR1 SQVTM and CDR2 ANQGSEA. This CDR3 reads CSVEVGGQRKTQYF. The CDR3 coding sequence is TGCAGCGTTGAAGTGGGGGGACAGAGAAAGACCCAGTACTTC.

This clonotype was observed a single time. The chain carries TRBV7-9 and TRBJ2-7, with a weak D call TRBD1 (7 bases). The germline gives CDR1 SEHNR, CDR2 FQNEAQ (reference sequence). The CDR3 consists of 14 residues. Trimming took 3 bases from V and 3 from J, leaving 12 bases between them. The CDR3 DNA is TGTGCCAGCAGCTTGACAGGGAGGAACTACGAGCAGTACTTC. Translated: CASSLTGRNYEQYF.

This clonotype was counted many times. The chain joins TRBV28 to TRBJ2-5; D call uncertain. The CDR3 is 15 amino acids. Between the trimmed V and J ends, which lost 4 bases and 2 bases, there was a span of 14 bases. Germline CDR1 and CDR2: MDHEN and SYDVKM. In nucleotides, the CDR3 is TGTGCCAGCAGTTCCAGACTGGCGTTGCAAGAGACCCAGTACTTC. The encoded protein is CASSSRLALQETQYF.

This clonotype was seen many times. The CDR3 sequence is CASTRGGWAHTEAFF. The CDR3 DNA sequence: TGTGCCAGCACCAGAGGGGGTTGGGCGCACACTGAAGCTTTCTTT. The rearrangement joins TRBV6-5 to TRBJ1-1, with D possibly being TRBD1 (6 bases). Germline-derived CDR1 and CDR2 are MNHEY and SVGAGI. This CDR3 contains 15 residues. V lost 7 bases and J 3 bases, leaving 18 bases between the germline ends.

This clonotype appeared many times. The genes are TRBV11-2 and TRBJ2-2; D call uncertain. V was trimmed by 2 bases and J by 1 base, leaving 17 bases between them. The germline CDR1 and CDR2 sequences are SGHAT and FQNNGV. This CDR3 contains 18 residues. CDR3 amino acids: CASSLSPGVAVNTGELFF. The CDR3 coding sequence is TGTGCCAGCAGCTTATCCCCAGGTGTGGCGGTGAACACCGGGGAGCTGTTTTTT.